This entry is about one TCR beta chain. It lacks a known antigen. Each CD8+ T cell subset was flow-sorted in triplicate, with under 350,000 cells per subset placed directly into RLT lysis buffer. Peripheral blood mononuclear cells were isolated from buffy coats using standard density gradient centrifugation. Total RNA was extracted from sorted cells using an RNeasy Mini Kit. The entry originates in a study of CXCR3-negative and CXCR3-positive naive CD8 T cells (dated by TCRdb to between 2017 and 2020). At the level of the whole study: In total, about 140 million TRB reads were obtained, or roughly 1.5 +/- 0.3 million reads per library. Diversity and physicochemical repertoire analyses were performed on 11 donors pooled from two independent experiments. TRBV-TRBJ cluster analysis included naive subsets from about 5 donors and memory cells from 3 donors.

CDR1 SQVTM and CDR2 ANQGSEA are derived from the germline V gene. The CDR3 goes from the cysteine to the phenylalanine over 13 residues. DNA was not recorded. The listed sequencing device is NextSeq 550. The Human TCR Profiling Kit (MiLaboratory) was used to make UMI-labeled 5' RACE TRB cDNA libraries. The full amount of extracted RNA was used for cDNA synthesis, and the full amount of resulting cDNA was used for PCR amplification. Libraries were prepared in parallel with an identical number of PCR cycles. On the authors' methods: MIGEC and MiXCR extracted about 50,000 +/- 9,200 unique UMI-labeled TRB cDNA molecules per library, requiring at least two reads per UMI. An average of roughly 40,000 +/- 10,000 functional in-frame TRB CDR3 nucleotide clonotypes without stop codons was found per library. After downsampling to 5000 UMI-labeled TRB molecules per sample, diversity metrics such as normalized Shannon-Wiener and Chao1 were calculated in VDJtools. VDJtools computed clonotype-size-weighted physicochemical properties of the central five CDR3 residues: interaction energy, strength, volume and Kidera factor 4. TCRdb reprocessed the raw reads; every CDR3 protein sequence is a single record, and DNA is not supplied. TCRdb, not the original authors, processed these V and J calls. Per the sample table, the count is around 52,000 distinct CDR3 sequences. Together, the top ten hold around 20% of the sample.

Beyond this particular receptor, the publication reports: TRBV-TRBJ usage was similar between naive CXCR3-negative and CXCR3-positive cells from the same donor, while memory cells showed distinct patterns. Comparably high repertoire diversity was found in both naive subsets, whereas much lower repertoire diversity was found in memory CD8+ T cells. Surface CD5, linked to self-reactivity in mice, was comparable between naive subsets; TCR interaction strength was therefore also inferred from TRB CDR3 physicochemical properties. Because CXCR3 expression was partially decreased after cryopreservation, freshly isolated PBMCs were used for most assays.

The sequence links TRBV29-1 to TRBJ2-3; lacking DNA, the TRBD2 call made by TCRdb goes unchecked. The TCR comes from a human donor in good health. Some clones in this sample may be carry-over from other donors' samples. The sequenced sample consisted of memory CD8+ T cells from blood. What this sample's cell subset or site label stands for: conventional CD8+ memory T cells (TMEM), sorted as controls. The CDR3 in this case is CSDVAGYTDTQYF.